This T cell receptor beta chain appears in the sequencing data of a study of T cells after yellow fever vaccination. Study overall: Preparation of fractions with low cell numbers was performed using SMART-Seq v4 Ultra Low Input. The study's findings and limits: The secondary T-cell response peaked on day 5, not day 15, but was weaker. Overall, a small share of clonotypes was seen in both CD4 and CD8 compartments. Most clones from primary vaccination were detected again post-booster (roughly 96% CD4, 88% CD8).

Germline V gene sequence: CDR1 DFQATT, CDR2 SNEGSKA (reference sequence). This CDR3 comprises 15 residues. TCRdb used MiXCR to reprocess the 5' RACE reads, holding one entry per CDR3 protein. The data hold almost 600,000 distinct CDR3 sequences, with about 13% observed a single time. In regard to this clonotype: Antigen: not known. Relative to the germline gene, one junction end is altered; a read error may explain this.

Here the sequenced sample was PBMCs, taken on the day of the yellow fever booster vaccination. The receptor was isolated from a man aged 30 to 45 who received the YFV17D yellow fever vaccine. The chain combines TRBV20-1 with TRBJ2-5; perhaps TRBD2 as D (6 bases). In DNA form, the CDR3 reads TGCTGTGCTCGCGCTGGAGGGGTACCCCAAGAGACCCAGTACTTC. Translated, it gives CCARAGGVPQETQYF.